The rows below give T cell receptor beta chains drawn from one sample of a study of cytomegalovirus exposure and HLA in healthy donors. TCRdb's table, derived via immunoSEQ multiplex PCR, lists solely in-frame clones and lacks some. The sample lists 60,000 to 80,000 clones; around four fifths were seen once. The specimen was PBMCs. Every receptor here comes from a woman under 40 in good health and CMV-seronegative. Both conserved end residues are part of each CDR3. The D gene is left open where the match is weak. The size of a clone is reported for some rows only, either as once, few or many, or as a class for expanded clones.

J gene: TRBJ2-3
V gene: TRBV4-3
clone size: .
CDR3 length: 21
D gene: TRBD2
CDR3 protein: CASSPNAGLAGINGRTDTQYF
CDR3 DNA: TGCGCCAGCAGCCCTAACGCTGGACTAGCGGGGATAAACGGGAGGACAGATACGCAGTATTTT

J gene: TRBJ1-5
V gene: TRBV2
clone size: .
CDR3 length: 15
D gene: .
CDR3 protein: CASSEATLGAQPQHF
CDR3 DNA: TGTGCCAGCAGTGAAGCTACCCTGGGGGCTCAGCCCCAGCATTTT

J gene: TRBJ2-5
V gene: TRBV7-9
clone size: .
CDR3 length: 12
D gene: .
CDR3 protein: CASSGSGGEQYF
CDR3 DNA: TGTGCCAGCAGCGGAAGCGGAGGGGAGCAGTACTTC

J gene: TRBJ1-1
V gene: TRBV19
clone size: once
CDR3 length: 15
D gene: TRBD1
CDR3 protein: CASTYSGGRNTEAFF
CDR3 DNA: TGTGCCAGTACCTATTCAGGGGGCAGGAACACTGAAGCTTTCTTT

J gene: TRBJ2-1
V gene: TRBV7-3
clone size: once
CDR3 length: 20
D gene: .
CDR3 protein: CASSSHSIIDYVGTYNEQFF
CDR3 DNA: TGTGCCAGCAGCTCCCACTCGATTATCGACTACGTGGGGACCTACAATGAGCAGTTCTTC

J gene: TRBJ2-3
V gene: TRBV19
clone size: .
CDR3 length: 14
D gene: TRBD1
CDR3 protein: CASSRQGGTDTQYF
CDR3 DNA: TGTGCCAGTAGTAGACAGGGGGGAACAGATACGCAGTATTTT

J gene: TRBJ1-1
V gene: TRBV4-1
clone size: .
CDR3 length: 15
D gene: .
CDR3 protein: CASSQDLGSSGEAFF
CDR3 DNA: TGCGCCAGCAGCCAAGACCTTGGCAGCTCGGGTGAAGCTTTCTTT

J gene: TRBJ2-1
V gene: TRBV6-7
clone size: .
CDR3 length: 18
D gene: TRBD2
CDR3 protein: CATPIGEAGGELYNEQFF
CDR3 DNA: TGTGCCACACCTATAGGAGAGGCGGGAGGCGAACTATACAATGAGCAGTTCTTC

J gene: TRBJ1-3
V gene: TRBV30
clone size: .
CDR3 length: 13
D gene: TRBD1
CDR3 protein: CAWDTGAGNTIYF
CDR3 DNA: TGTGCCTGGGACACAGGGGCTGGAAACACCATATATTTT

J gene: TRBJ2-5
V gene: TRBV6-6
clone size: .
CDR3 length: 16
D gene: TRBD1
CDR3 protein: CASRPPGQDFQETQYF
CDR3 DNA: TGTGCCAGCAGGCCACCCGGACAGGACTTCCAAGAGACCCAGTACTTC

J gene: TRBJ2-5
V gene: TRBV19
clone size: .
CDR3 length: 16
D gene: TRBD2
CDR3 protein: CASSPPTLAGKETQYF
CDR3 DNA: TGTGCCAGTAGCCCCCCGACTCTAGCGGGTAAAGAGACCCAGTACTTC